Following are 20 T cell receptor beta chains from one sample sequenced in a study of blood T cell repertoires in COVID-19. Using immunoSEQ multiplex PCR, the repertoire was profiled, and TCRdb retains in-frame clones only, with some absent. The data hold some 170,000 clones, with about 80% observed a single time. The sequenced sample was peripheral blood. The receptors originated from a woman aged 45-65 years with active or convalescent COVID-19.

This chain links TRBV30 with TRBJ2-1, with 8 bases that match TRBD2. The CDR3 sequence is 15 residues long. CDR1 GTSNPN and CDR2 SVGIG come from the germline V gene (reference sequence). The trim removed 4 bases at V and 4 bases at J, leaving 9 bases unmatched. CDR3 coding DNA: TGTGCCTGGAAGGTTCCGAGCGGGAGTTACAATGAGCAGTTCTTC. Translation: CAWKVPSGSYNEQFF.

The V call is TRBV5-6, the J call TRBJ1-1, with D perhaps matching TRBD1 (5 bases). The CDR3 extends over 19 amino acids. V lost 2 bases, J lost 1 base, and 24 bases lay in between. Germline V lookup: CDR1 SGHDT, CDR2 YYEEEE. The CDR3 nucleotides are TGTGCCAGCAGCTTCGTAAAACATCTCGGTGGGGCAGGGAACACTGAAGCTTTCTTT. Translating gives CASSFVKHLGGAGNTEAFF. Full variable domain (rest looked up from reference TRBV5-6 and TRBJ1-1): DAGVTQSPTHLIKTRGQQVTLRCSPKSGHDTVSWYQQALGQGPQFIFQYYEEEERQRGNFPDRFSGHQFPNYSSELNVNALLLGDSALYLCASSFVKHLGGAGNTEAFFGQGTRLTVV.

The J gene is TRBJ1-5, the V gene TRBV7-2; 8 bases agree with TRBD1. CDR3 length: 16 residues. CDR1 and CDR2 from the germline V gene are SGHTA and FQGNSA. The V and J ends lost 2 bases and 8 bases, in that order; junction bases with no gene match: 11. CDR3 DNA: TGTGCCAGCAGCTTATTTGGGCAGGGGGCTGGGGAGCCCCAGCATTTT. This codes for CASSLFGQGAGEPQHF.

This sequence joins TRBV5-1 and TRBJ2-1, with D possibly being TRBD2 (5 bases). CDR1 and CDR2 from the germline V gene are SGHRS and YFSETQ. CDR3 size: 15 residues. Trimming took 0 bases from V and 8 from J, leaving 15 bases between them. CDR3 amino acids: CASSLDSPVGDEQFF. DNA of the CDR3: TGCGCCAGCAGCTTGGACTCTCCCGTGGGAGATGAGCAGTTCTTC.

About this clone: The sample holds other DNA sequences that translate to the same CDR3. This chain joins TRBV18 and TRBJ2-1; D is possibly TRBD2 (6 bases). Germline loops: CDR1 KGHSH, CDR2 LQKENI. This CDR3 is 14 amino acids long. Trimming left V 6 bases short and J 0 bases short, with 9 bases between. The CDR3 loop is CASSPGSSYNEQFF. Written as DNA, the CDR3 is TGTGCCAGCTCGCCCGGGAGCTCCTACAATGAGCAGTTCTTC.

This chain links TRBV14 with TRBJ1-3; D not resolved. Trimming took off 2 bases at V and 0 bases at J, with 8 bases between the two ends. The germline V gene has CDR1 SGHDN and CDR2 FVKESK. The CDR3 consists of 15 residues. DNA of the CDR3: TGTGCCAGCAGCCAATTTTTGGCCTCTGGAAACACCATATATTTT. Its translation is CASSQFLASGNTIYF.

This clone was seen once. V usage is TRBV3-1 (or the pseudogene TRBV3-2) and J usage is TRBJ1-2; D might be TRBD1 (5 bases). Deletions cut 1 base from V and 6 bases from J, with 18 bases between. The germline gives CDR1 LGHDT, CDR2 YNNKEL (reference sequence). The CDR3 length is 16 residues. The chain's CDR3 is CASSQVGSSAQDGYTF. The CDR3 DNA sequence: TGTGCCAGCAGCCAAGTGGGTTCCTCGGCACAGGATGGCTACACCTTC.

The chain links TRBV18 to TRBJ1-5; maybe TRBD1 (6 bases). The V end was cut by 3 bases, the J end by 10 bases, with 22 bases between. CDR1 and CDR2 (germline): KGHSH, LQKENI. CDR3 length: 16 residues. The DNA of the CDR3 is TGTGCCAGCTCACCCTCTACCGTTCAACCGGGACAACCCCAGCATTTT. Translating it yields CASSPSTVQPGQPQHF.

The DNA of the CDR3 is TGTGCCAGCAGTTCCCGGACAGGAATTGGAAACACCATATATTTT. The encoded protein is CASSSRTGIGNTIYF. V usage is TRBV6-6 and J usage is TRBJ1-3, with 7 bases fitting TRBD1. The germline CDR1 and CDR2 sequences are MNHNY and SVGAGI (reference sequence). The V segment lost 4 bases and the J segment 3 bases; nucleotides outside the gene matches: 6. CDR3 length equals 15 residues.

Details on this clone: The same CDR3 arises from other DNA sequences in this sample as well. This chain links TRBV29-1 with TRBJ1-2; 7 bases map to TRBD1. Looked up from germline, CDR1 is SQVTM and CDR2 is ANQGSEA. This CDR3 comprises 13 residues. The V segment lost 3 bases and the J segment 1 base; nucleotides outside the gene matches: 2. The CDR3 loop is CSVESGGNYGYTF. Written as DNA, the CDR3 is TGCAGCGTTGAGTCAGGGGGTAACTATGGCTACACCTTC.

This clone has just a few counts. The chain links TRBV3-1 (or the pseudogene TRBV3-2) to TRBJ2-3, with D possibly being TRBD2 (5 bases). Germline V lookup: CDR1 LGHDT, CDR2 YNNKEL (reference sequence). Deletions cut 1 base from V and 0 bases from J, with 8 bases between. CDR3 length: 15 residues. In DNA form, the CDR3 reads TGTGCCAGCAGCCAAGTAGCGTGGAGCACAGATACGCAGTATTTT. It codes for CASSQVAWSTDTQYF.

This chain uses TRBV7-2 with TRBJ2-1, with TRBD2 matching over 8 bases. Trimming removed 5 bases from V and 6 bases from J; junction bases left unmatched: 9. Germline values: CDR1 SGHTA, CDR2 FQGNSA. This CDR3 has 15 amino acids. The CDR3 DNA reads as TGTGCCAGCAGCAAGAGGTTCGGGAGGGTCAATGAGCAGTTCTTC. It specifies CASSKRFGRVNEQFF.

V usage is TRBV5-1 and J usage is TRBJ2-3, with D possibly matching TRBD1 (6 bases). V shed 0 bases and J shed 2 bases, with 10 bases lying between them. Germline V CDR1 and CDR2: SGHRS, YFSETQ. The CDR3 runs 15 residues. CDR3 sequence reads: CASSLGGRPTDTQYF. CDR3 nucleotide sequence: TGCGCCAGCAGCTTGGGGGGGCGCCCCACAGATACGCAGTATTTT.

The V and J genes are TRBV6-5 and TRBJ1-1, with D perhaps matching TRBD1 (6 bases). From germline, CDR1 is MNHEY and CDR2 SVGAGI. This CDR3 has 13 amino acids. The V and J ends lost 7 bases and 5 bases respectively, with 14 bases between them. CDR3 region: CASKPTGRTEAFF. Written as DNA, the CDR3 is TGTGCCAGCAAACCAACAGGGCGAACTGAAGCTTTCTTT.

J is TRBJ2-3 and V is TRBV27; no clear D gene. This CDR3 has 14 residues. V lost 6 bases, J lost 4 bases, and 14 bases lay in between. Germline V gives CDR1 MNHEY, CDR2 SMNVEV (reference sequence). The chain's CDR3 is CASSPFSSSDTQYF. CDR3 sequence (DNA): TGTGCCAGCAGCCCGTTTAGTAGTTCAGATACGCAGTATTTT.

This clone showed up just a few times. The V gene is TRBV10-3, the J gene TRBJ1-5, with 10 positions matching TRBD1. The CDR3 is made up of 18 amino acids. The germline V gene encodes CDR1 ENHRY and CDR2 SYGVKD. V was pared by 4 bases and J by 0 bases, with 9 bases of the junction left unmatched. CDR3 in amino acids: CAISVGDRGGYSNQPQHF. CDR3 sequence (DNA): TGTGCCATCAGTGTAGGGGACAGGGGAGGGTATAGCAATCAGCCCCAGCATTTT.

The gene calls are TRBV19 and TRBJ2-3; 13 bases map to TRBD2. The CDR3 sequence is 17 residues long. Germline values: CDR1 LNHDA, CDR2 SQIVND (reference sequence). V shed 6 bases, J shed 3 bases, and the junction held 9 bases outside the gene matches. CDR3 loop: CASSEGLAGAPTDTQYF. CDR3 nucleotide sequence: TGTGCCAGTAGCGAAGGACTAGCGGGGGCTCCGACAGATACGCAGTATTTT.

This chain connects TRBV2 to TRBJ1-1, with D tentatively TRBD1 (6 bases). CDR3 length: 14 amino acids. V was cut by 6 bases and J by 1 base, with 12 bases left in between. Germline V gene lookup returns CDR1 SNHLY and CDR2 FYNNEI. Written as DNA, the CDR3 is TGTGCCAGCAGGAACAGGGCCCAGAACACTGAAGCTTTCTTT. This encodes CASRNRAQNTEAFF.

V gene TRBV4-3 combines with J gene TRBJ1-3, with D possibly TRBD1 on 5 matching bases. V was trimmed by 2 bases and J by 3 bases, leaving 11 bases between them. CDR1 and CDR2 (germline): LGHNA, YSLEER. The CDR3 length is 15 residues. CDR3 sequence (DNA): TGCGCCAGCAGCCAACACAAGGGGAATGGAAACACCATATATTTT. Its translation is CASSQHKGNGNTIYF.

V usage is TRBV6-1 and J usage is TRBJ2-1; weak D call: TRBD1 (6 bases). CDR3 size: 16 residues. V was cut by 1 base and J by 5 bases, with 15 bases left in between. Germline V gives CDR1 MNHNS, CDR2 SASEGT. CDR3 DNA sequence: TGTGCCAGCAGTGAAGGACACAGGGTTATCGACAATGAGCAGTTCTTC. This gives the protein CASSEGHRVIDNEQFF.